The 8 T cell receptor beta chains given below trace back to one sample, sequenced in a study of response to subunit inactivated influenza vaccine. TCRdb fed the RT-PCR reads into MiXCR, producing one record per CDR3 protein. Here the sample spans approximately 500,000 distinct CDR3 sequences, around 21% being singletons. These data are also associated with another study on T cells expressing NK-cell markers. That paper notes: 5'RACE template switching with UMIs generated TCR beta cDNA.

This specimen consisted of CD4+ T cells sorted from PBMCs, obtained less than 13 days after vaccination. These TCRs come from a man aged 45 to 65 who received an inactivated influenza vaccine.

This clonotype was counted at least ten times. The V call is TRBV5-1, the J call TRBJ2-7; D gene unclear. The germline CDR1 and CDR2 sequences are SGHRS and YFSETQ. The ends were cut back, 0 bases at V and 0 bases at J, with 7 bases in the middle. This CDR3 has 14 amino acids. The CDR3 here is CASSLVESSYEQYF. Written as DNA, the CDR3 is TGCGCCAGCAGCTTGGTGGAAAGCTCCTACGAGCAGTACTTC.

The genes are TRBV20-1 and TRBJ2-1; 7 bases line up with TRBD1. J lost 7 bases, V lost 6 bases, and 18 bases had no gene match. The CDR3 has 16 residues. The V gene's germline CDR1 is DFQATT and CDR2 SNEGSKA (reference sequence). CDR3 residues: CSAIGQAGQLVNEQFF. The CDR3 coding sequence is TGCAGTGCAATAGGACAGGCAGGTCAGTTGGTAAATGAGCAGTTCTTC.

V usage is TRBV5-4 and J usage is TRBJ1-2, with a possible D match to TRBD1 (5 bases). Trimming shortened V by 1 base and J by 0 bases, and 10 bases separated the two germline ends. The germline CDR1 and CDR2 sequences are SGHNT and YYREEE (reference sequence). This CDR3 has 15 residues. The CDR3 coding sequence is TGTGCCAGCAGCTTGTTTACAGGAGCTAACTATGGCTACACCTTC. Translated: CASSLFTGANYGYTF. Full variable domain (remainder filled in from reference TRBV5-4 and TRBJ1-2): ETGVTQSPTHLIKTRGQQVTLRCSSQSGHNTVSWYQQALGQGPQFIFQYYREEENGRGNFPPRFSGLQFPNYSSELNVNALELDDSALYLCASSLFTGANYGYTFGSGTRLTVV.

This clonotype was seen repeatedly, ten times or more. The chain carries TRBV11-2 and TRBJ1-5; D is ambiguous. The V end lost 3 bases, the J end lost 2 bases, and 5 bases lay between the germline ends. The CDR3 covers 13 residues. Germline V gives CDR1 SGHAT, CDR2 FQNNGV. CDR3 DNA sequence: TGTGCCAGCAGCTTCCAGGGCAATCAGCCCCAGCATTTT. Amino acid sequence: CASSFQGNQPQHF.

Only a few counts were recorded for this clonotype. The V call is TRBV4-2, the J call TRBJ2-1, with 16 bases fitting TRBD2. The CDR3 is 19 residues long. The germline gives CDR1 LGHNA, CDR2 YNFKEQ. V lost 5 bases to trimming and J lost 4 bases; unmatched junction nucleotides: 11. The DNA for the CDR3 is TGTGCCAGCAGCGCTGACGGGACTAGCGGGAGGGCCCTGTACAATGAGCAGTTCTTC. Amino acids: CASSADGTSGRALYNEQFF.

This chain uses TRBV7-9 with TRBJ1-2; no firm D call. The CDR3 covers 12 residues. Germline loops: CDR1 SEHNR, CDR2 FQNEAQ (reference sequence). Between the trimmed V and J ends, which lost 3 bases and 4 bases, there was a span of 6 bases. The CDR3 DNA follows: TGTGCCAGCAGCTTTTCAGGCTATGGCTACACCTTC. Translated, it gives CASSFSGYGYTF.

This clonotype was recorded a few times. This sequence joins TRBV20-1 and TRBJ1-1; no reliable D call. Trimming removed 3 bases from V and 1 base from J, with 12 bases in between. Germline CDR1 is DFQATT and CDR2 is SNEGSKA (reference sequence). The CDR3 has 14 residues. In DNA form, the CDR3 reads TGCAGTGCTAGTCTTAAGGGTGCGAACACTGAAGCTTTCTTT. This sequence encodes CSASLKGANTEAFF.

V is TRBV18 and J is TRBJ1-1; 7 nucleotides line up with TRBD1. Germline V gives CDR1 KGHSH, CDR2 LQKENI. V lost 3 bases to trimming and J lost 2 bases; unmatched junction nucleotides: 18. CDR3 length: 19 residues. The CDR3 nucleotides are TGTGCCAGCTCACCGATAACGGCCGCCGGGACAGCGATTAACACTGAAGCTTTCTTT. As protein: CASSPITAAGTAINTEAFF. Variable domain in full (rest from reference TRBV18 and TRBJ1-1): NAGVMQNPRHLVRRRGQEARLRCSPMKGHSHVYWYRQLPEEGLKFMVYLQKENIIDESGMPKERFSAEFPKEGPSILRIQQVVRGDSAAYFCASSPITAAGTAINTEAFFGQGTRLTVV.